The sample holds many counts of the clone carrying this T cell receptor beta chain. This entry belongs to a study of blood T cell repertoires in COVID-19. Across the whole study: Sources were T cells, B-cell-depleted T cells, or PBMCs; the material itself was cDNA or gDNA.

How the authors handled the data: The authors estimated nucleated cell counts from reference gene primer amplification. Some clones are missing from TCRdb's copy, which holds only in-frame ones; the method was immunoSEQ multiplex PCR. V and J calls and clone size come straight from that table; D and trimming were deduced from the DNA. The sample includes about 320,000 clones, approximately 85% of them seen just once. The sample consisted of peripheral blood. The sequence came from a human donor in a cohort sampled during active COVID-19.

CDR3 sequence reads: CATAAGQGYGYTF. For the CDR3, the DNA is TGCGCCACCGCAGCGGGACAGGGCTATGGCTACACCTTC. The chain recombines TRBV10-2 with TRBJ1-2, with 9 bases aligning to TRBD1. CDR1 is WSHSY, CDR2 SAAADI, per germline. V shed 10 bases and J 4 bases; nucleotides not matched to a gene: 7. This CDR3 is built from 13 residues.